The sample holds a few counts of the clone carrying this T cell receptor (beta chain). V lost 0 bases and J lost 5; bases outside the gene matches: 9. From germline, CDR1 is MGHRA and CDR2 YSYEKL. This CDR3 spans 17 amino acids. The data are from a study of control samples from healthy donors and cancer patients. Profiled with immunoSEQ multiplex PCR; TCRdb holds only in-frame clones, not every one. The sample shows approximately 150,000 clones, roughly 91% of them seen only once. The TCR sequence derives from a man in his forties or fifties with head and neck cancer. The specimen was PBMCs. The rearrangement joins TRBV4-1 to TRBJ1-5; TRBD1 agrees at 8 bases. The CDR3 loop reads CASSQEWSGQEDQPQHF. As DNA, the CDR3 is TGCGCCAGCAGCCAAGAGTGGTCGGGACAGGAGGATCAGCCCCAGCATTTT.